The T cell receptor (beta chain) described here comes from a study of cytomegalovirus exposure and HLA in healthy donors. Study-level points and caveats: Donors were assumed by presence/absence analyses to have roughly uniform sequencing depth. The dataset shows that most TCR sequences were rare, while some public TCRs occurred in many donors.

This CDR3 is 17 amino acids long. The germline V gene has CDR1 KGHSH and CDR2 LQKENI. V lost 0 bases and J lost 1, with 13 bases in between. The PCR made use of 60 Vbeta and 13 Jbeta primers. Generated by immunoSEQ multiplex PCR, the TCRdb table keeps only in-frame clones and is missing some. The table has tens of thousands of clones, around 86% seen once; the top ten hold approximately 10%. Concerning this clone: Its antigen is unidentified.

J is TRBJ2-1 and V is TRBV18, with D perhaps TRBD2 (5 bases). Sample: PBMCs. The receptor's source is a man aged 30 to 45 in good health and CMV-seropositive. The CDR3 region is CASSPPTWERSYNEQFF. DNA of the CDR3: TGTGCCAGCTCACCACCTACCTGGGAGAGGTCCTACAATGAGCAGTTCTTC.